The clone carrying this T cell receptor (beta chain) was observed a handful of times. The data derive from a study of blood T cells in healthy people across ages. Trimming took 6 bases from V and 0 from J, leaving 11 bases between them. CDR1 and CDR2 from the germline V gene are MNHEY and SVGAGI. This CDR3 has 15 residues. Using a J-beta primer mix together with a sample-barcoded 5' primer, a second PCR was run for roughly 7 to 11 cycles. TCRdb re-derived calls from the 5' RACE reads in MiXCR, one entry per CDR3 protein. Here the sample spans just under 900,000 distinct CDR3 sequences, under 30% being singletons.

V usage is TRBV6-5 and J usage is TRBJ2-2, with D tentatively TRBD2 (6 bases). Sequencing was carried out using blood. This clonotype was sampled from a woman over 75 in good health. This CDR3 is CASSRGLANTGELFF. The DNA of the CDR3 is TGTGCCAGCAGCCGGGGACTCGCGAACACCGGGGAGCTGTTTTTT.